This passage covers 30 T cell receptor beta chains from one sample sequenced in a study of cytomegalovirus exposure and HLA in healthy donors. PCR involved 60 Vbeta and 13 Jbeta primers. Repertoires were generated with immunoSEQ multiplex PCR, while TCRdb's copy carries only in-frame clones and drops some. The sample records more than 90,000 clones, under 90% being singletons. Material for sequencing was PBMCs. The receptor source for this set is a woman aged 70-85 years in good health and CMV-seropositive.

The chain recombines TRBV5-1 with TRBJ2-2, with 8 bases that match TRBD1. This CDR3 has 15 amino acids. V gave up 1 base and J gave up 4 bases; unmatched junction bases: 3. Germline CDR1 is SGHRS and CDR2 is YFSETQ. The CDR3 DNA reads as TGCGCCAGCAGCTTGACAGGGGGGTTCACCGGGGAGCTGTTTTTT. This gives the protein CASSLTGGFTGELFF.

The rearrangement joins TRBV28 to TRBJ1-1; D may be TRBD1 (6 bases). This CDR3 is 13 amino acids long. V was clipped by 7 bases and J by 2 bases, with 11 bases between them. Germline-derived CDR1 and CDR2 are MDHEN and SYDVKM. The CDR3 reads CASIGGGNTEAFF. The CDR3, as DNA: TGTGCCAGCATCGGTGGGGGCAACACTGAAGCTTTCTTT. Combining the CDR3 with reference TRBV28 and TRBJ1-1 gives the whole variable domain DVKVTQSSRYLVKRTGEKVFLECVQDMDHENMFWYRQDPGLGLRLIYFSYDVKMKEKGDIPEGYSVSREKKERFSLILESASTNQTSMYLCASIGGGNTEAFFGQGTRLTVV.

This clone was observed a few times. Other DNA sequences within the sample encode an identical CDR3. V and J are TRBV25-1 and TRBJ1-3; 7 nucleotides line up with TRBD1. V trimming: 7 bases; J trimming: 4 bases; junction bases outside the gene matches: 10. From germline, CDR1 is MGHDK and CDR2 SYGVNS. This CDR3 has 15 amino acids. CDR3 DNA sequence: TGTGCCAGCACCAAAGGCGGGACAGTCGGAAACACCATATATTTT. As protein: CASTKGGTVGNTIYF.

The rearrangement links TRBV9 to TRBJ2-3; TRBD2 matches 8 bases. The CDR3 covers 14 residues. With V trimmed by 2 bases and J by 3 bases, 2 bases remained unmatched. CDR1 and CDR2 (germline): SGDLS, YYNGEE. The CDR3 bases are TGTGCCAGCAGCGTCAGCGGGAGTACAGATACGCAGTATTTT. Protein product: CASSVSGSTDTQYF.

The chain recombines TRBV4-1 with TRBJ2-2, with 10 nucleotides matching TRBD2. The germline gives CDR1 MGHRA, CDR2 YSYEKL. With 7 bases clipped from V and 7 bases from J, the junction kept 9 bases outside the gene matches. The CDR3 is made up of 15 amino acids. The chain's CDR3 is CASTQREGQGGELFF. DNA for the CDR3: TGCGCCAGCACTCAGCGGGAGGGCCAAGGCGGGGAGCTGTTTTTT.

The chain combines TRBV11-3 with TRBJ2-5; tentative D call: TRBD2 (6 bases). Matching the DNA end better, TRBJ2-7 makes the J call doubtful. There are 14 residues in the CDR3. Germline V gives CDR1 SGHNT, CDR2 YENEEA. The CDR3 spells CASSFLGGVGEQYF. CDR3 nucleotide sequence: TGTGCCAGCAGCTTCCTAGGAGGGGTGGGCGAGCAGTACTTC.

This clone was counted a few times. The chain uses TRBV5-5 and TRBJ1-2, with 8 positions matching TRBD1. V lost 0 bases, J lost 5 bases, and 9 bases stayed unmatched. The CDR3 contains 16 residues. The germline V gene has CDR1 SGHKS and CDR2 YYEKEE (reference sequence). CDR3 DNA: TGTGCCAGCAGCTTGGGACTCCAGGGGGCGGTGTATGGCTACACCTTC. This gives the protein CASSLGLQGAVYGYTF.

The rearrangement uses TRBV10-1 and TRBJ2-7; no reliable D call. The V gene's germline CDR1 is WNHNN and CDR2 SYGVQD (reference sequence). V was clipped by 1 base and J by 9 bases, with 16 bases between them. The length of the CDR3 is 14 residues. CDR3 protein: CASSEWAVDGGQYF. For the CDR3, the DNA is TGCGCCAGCAGTGAGTGGGCTGTTGACGGTGGGCAGTACTTC.

The chain carries TRBV5-1 and TRBJ2-5; 7 bases match TRBD2. The J call is in doubt because the DNA end fits TRBJ2-7 better. This CDR3 is built from 17 residues. CDR1 SGHRS and CDR2 YFSETQ come from the germline V gene. CDR3 residues: CASSLARGAGTSYEQYF. CDR3 sequence (DNA): TGCGCCAGCAGCTTGGCACGGGGAGCGGGAACCTCCTACGAGCAGTACTTC.

The chain couples TRBV11-2 to TRBJ2-7; 9 positions agree with TRBD2. The CDR3 loop spans 18 amino acids. The germline V gene has CDR1 SGHAT and CDR2 FQNNGV. J was trimmed by 3 bases and V by 5 bases; bases with no gene match: 17. The CDR3 DNA reads as TGTGCCAGCAGCCCAATAAATCGAGGGCGGGAGGGGGTCTACGAGCAGTACTTC. Its translation is CASSPINRGREGVYEQYF.

This chain links TRBV7-3 with TRBJ2-2; TRBD1 agrees at 9 bases. Trimming took 1 base from V and 7 from J; bases not matched to a gene: 10. This CDR3 is built from 17 residues. Germline CDR1 and CDR2: SGHTA and FQGTGA. CDR3 sequence reads: CASSLKGPTGGSGELFF. CDR3 DNA: TGTGCCAGCAGCTTAAAGGGTCCGACAGGGGGTAGCGGGGAGCTGTTTTTT.

This rearrangement joins TRBV4-1 to TRBJ2-4; 7 bases align to TRBD2. Germline CDR1 and CDR2: MGHRA and YSYEKL. With 1 base clipped from V and 7 bases from J, the junction kept 7 bases outside the gene matches. The CDR3 totals 15 residues. The CDR3 DNA reads as TGCGCCAGCAGCCAAGTATGGACTAGAAGCAACATTCAGTACTTC. It is translated as CASSQVWTRSNIQYF.

The V call is TRBV7-9, the J call TRBJ1-2; D is possibly TRBD1 (6 bases). Trimming took 1 base from V and 8 from J, leaving 14 bases between them. Germline V gene sequence: CDR1 SEHNR, CDR2 FQNEAQ (reference sequence). The CDR3 sequence is 14 residues long. The CDR3 loop reads CASSLGTVPAGYTF. In DNA form, the CDR3 reads TGTGCCAGCAGCTTAGGGACAGTTCCCGCCGGCTACACCTTC.

The V and J genes are TRBV30 and TRBJ1-3, with a weak D call TRBD1 (6 bases). V dropped 3 bases and J dropped 2 bases, with 14 bases sitting between them. Germline CDR1 reads GTSNPN; CDR2 reads SVGIG (reference sequence). The CDR3 sequence is 15 residues long. CDR3 DNA: TGTGCCTGGAGCCTAAGGGGGGGCACTGGAAACACCATATATTTT. Amino acid sequence: CAWSLRGGTGNTIYF.

The chain links TRBV11-3 to TRBJ2-5; 9 bases are shared with TRBD2. Germline trimming cut 5 bases from V and 1 base from J; bases unmatched to any gene: 5. This CDR3 region has 15 residues. CDR1 is SGHNT and CDR2 is YENEEA in the germline V gene. The CDR3 loop is CASSPGLATQETQYF. The CDR3 DNA is TGTGCCAGCAGCCCTGGACTAGCGACCCAAGAGACCCAGTACTTC.

Concerning this clone itself: At one boundary the junction diverges from the germline segment, which might be a read error. V is TRBV7-7 and J is TRBJ2-1; the match to TRBD2 covers 11 bases. This CDR3 spans 15 amino acids. From germline, CDR1 is SSHAT and CDR2 FNYEAQ (reference sequence). The CDR3 region is CASSSQLAGGNEQFF. The CDR3 DNA sequence: TGTGCTAGCAGCTCCCAGCTAGCGGGAGGCAATGAGCAGTTCTTC.

The rearrangement links TRBV7-8 to TRBJ1-5; the match to TRBD1 covers 7 bases. Trimming cost V 6 bases and J 1 base; bases outside gene matches: 12. Germline V CDR1 and CDR2: SGHVS, FQNEAQ. The CDR3 covers 17 residues. The CDR3 coding sequence is TGTGCCAGCAGTCCTAGGGTGGACAGGCGGAGCAATCAGCCCCAGCATTTT. It yields the protein CASSPRVDRRSNQPQHF. The full variable domain, its missing parts supplied by reference TRBV7-8 and TRBJ1-5, is GAGVSQSPRYKVAKRGQDVALRCDPISGHVSLFWYQQALGQGPEFLTYFQNEAQLDKSGLPSDRFFAERPEGSVSTLKIQRTQQEDSAVYLCASSPRVDRRSNQPQHFGDGTRLSIL.

V is TRBV5-4 and J is TRBJ2-7; tentative D call: TRBD2 (6 bases). This CDR3 is built from 16 residues. The germline gives CDR1 SGHNT, CDR2 YYREEE (reference sequence). Between the trimmed V and J ends, which lost 4 bases and 1 base, there was a span of 18 bases. DNA of the CDR3: TGTGCCAGCAGCCTAGCCGGGGCTAGCGTGTCCTACGAGCAGTACTTC. This translates into CASSLAGASVSYEQYF.

The chain couples TRBV5-6 to TRBJ2-1; TRBD2 aligns across 8 bases. J was trimmed by 3 bases and V by 1 base; bases with no gene match: 9. This CDR3 is 17 amino acids long. Germline assignment: CDR1 SGHDT and CDR2 YYEEEE. The chain's CDR3 is CASSLTSGRGFYNEQFF. The DNA for the CDR3 is TGTGCCAGCAGCTTGACCAGCGGGAGAGGGTTCTACAATGAGCAGTTCTTC. The whole variable domain, filled in from reference TRBV5-6 and TRBJ2-1, reads DAGVTQSPTHLIKTRGQQVTLRCSPKSGHDTVSWYQQALGQGPQFIFQYYEEEERQRGNFPDRFSGHQFPNYSSELNVNALLLGDSALYLCASSLTSGRGFYNEQFFGPGTRLTVL.

This clone was observed once. This chain links TRBV6-5 with TRBJ1-6; TRBD1 might be the D (5 bases). V was shortened by 8 bases and J by 0 bases, with 11 bases between the two germline ends. Germline V gives CDR1 MNHEY, CDR2 SVGAGI. The CDR3 is 15 amino acids. CDR3 amino acids: CASGGESSYNSPLHF. CDR3 sequence (DNA): TGTGCCAGCGGGGGGGAGAGCTCCTATAATTCACCCCTCCACTTT.

The chain joins TRBV6-1 to TRBJ2-1; D may be TRBD1 (6 bases). The CDR3 totals 14 residues. Trimming removed 7 bases at V and 8 bases at J, with 18 bases between. The V gene's germline CDR1 is MNHNS and CDR2 SASEGT. This chain's CDR3 is CASIRGLAVDEQFF. CDR3 DNA: TGTGCCAGCATCAGGGGCCTGGCGGTCGATGAGCAGTTCTTC.

The V gene is TRBV5-4, the J gene TRBJ2-5; D may be TRBD1 (7 bases). Trimming took 0 bases from V and 7 from J, leaving 10 bases between them. The CDR3 is 13 residues long. Germline V lookup: CDR1 SGHNT, CDR2 YYREEE (reference sequence). The CDR3 protein is CASSLDRGGTQYF. For the CDR3, the DNA is TGTGCCAGCAGCTTGGACAGGGGAGGGACCCAGTACTTC.

This clone came up once. The CDR3 loop reads CASSSSTGGQPYGYTF. In nucleotides, the CDR3 is TGCGCCAGCAGCTCATCGACAGGGGGCCAACCCTATGGCTACACCTTC. V gene TRBV5-1 combines with J gene TRBJ1-2; 10 nucleotides align to TRBD1. With 3 bases clipped from V and 4 bases from J, the junction kept 9 bases outside the gene matches. In germline, CDR1 is SGHRS, CDR2 YFSETQ. This CDR3 contains 16 residues.

The chain couples TRBV2 to TRBJ2-7, with 12 bases fitting TRBD2. The CDR3 has 14 residues. Germline assignment: CDR1 SNHLY and CDR2 FYNNEI. The V and J ends lost 10 bases and 2 bases, in that order; junction bases with no gene match: 6. The CDR3 coding sequence is TGTGCCACCCGGAGGACTAGCGGGACCTACGAGCAGTACTTC. This encodes CATRRTSGTYEQYF. Based on the CDR3 plus reference TRBV2 and TRBJ2-7, the full variable domain is EPEVTQTPSHQVTQMGQEVILRCVPISNHLYFYWYRQILGQKVEFLVSFYNNEISEKSEIFDDQFSVERPDGSNFTLKIRSTKLEDSAMYFCATRRTSGTYEQYFGPGTRLTVT.

The chain joins TRBV30 to TRBJ1-5; 8 bases are shared with TRBD1. Losses at the gene ends were 1 base for V and 4 bases for J; bases not matched to a gene: 6. The CDR3 runs 15 residues. The V gene's germline CDR1 is GTSNPN and CDR2 SVGIG (reference sequence). CDR3 residues: CAWSDNRGGNQPQHF. In DNA form, the CDR3 reads TGTGCCTGGAGTGATAACAGGGGGGGGAATCAGCCCCAGCATTTT.

V is TRBV6-5 and J is TRBJ2-5; D call uncertain. Trimming cost V 0 bases and J 1 base, with 6 bases left between them. This CDR3 comprises 14 residues. Germline CDR1 reads MNHEY; CDR2 reads SVGAGI. The CDR3 coding sequence is TGTGCCAGCAGTTACTCGGCCAGCCAAGAGACCCAGTACTTC. Its translation: CASSYSASQETQYF.

This clone was counted only a few times. The rearrangement uses TRBV7-9 and TRBJ2-7; D possibly corresponds to TRBD2 (5 bases). This CDR3 has 14 amino acids. Trimming took off 3 bases at V and 3 bases at J, with 12 bases between the two ends. Germline CDR1 and CDR2: SEHNR and FQNEAQ (reference sequence). CDR3 region: CASSFLGGNYEQYF. As DNA, the CDR3 is TGTGCCAGCAGCTTTCTCGGAGGTAACTACGAGCAGTACTTC.

The rearrangement uses TRBV7-2 and TRBJ2-7; 11 positions agree with TRBD1. The CDR3 has 14 residues. The trim removed 5 bases at V and 3 bases at J, leaving 3 bases unmatched. In germline, CDR1 is SGHTA, CDR2 FQGNSA. The CDR3 region is CASSQDRGHYEQYF. For the CDR3, the DNA is TGTGCCAGCAGCCAGGACAGGGGGCACTACGAGCAGTACTTC.

The chain carries TRBV6-1 and TRBJ1-1, with 7 positions matching TRBD1. The CDR3 covers 13 residues. Germline loops: CDR1 MNHNS, CDR2 SASEGT. Trimming took 5 bases from V and 8 from J; bases not matched to a gene: 8. CDR3 region: CASSSRGQPEAFF. In DNA form, the CDR3 reads TGTGCCAGCAGTTCGAGGGGACAGCCAGAAGCTTTCTTT.

This clone appeared a single time. This rearrangement joins TRBV11-2 to TRBJ2-7; 12 nucleotides line up with TRBD2. CDR3 size: 17 residues. The ends lost 5 bases at V and 3 bases at J; junction bases unmatched: 11. Germline assignment: CDR1 SGHAT and CDR2 FQNNGV. The CDR3 region is CASSLRLAGDEIYEQYF. Written as DNA, the CDR3 is TGTGCCAGCAGCCTAAGACTAGCGGGGGATGAGATCTACGAGCAGTACTTC.